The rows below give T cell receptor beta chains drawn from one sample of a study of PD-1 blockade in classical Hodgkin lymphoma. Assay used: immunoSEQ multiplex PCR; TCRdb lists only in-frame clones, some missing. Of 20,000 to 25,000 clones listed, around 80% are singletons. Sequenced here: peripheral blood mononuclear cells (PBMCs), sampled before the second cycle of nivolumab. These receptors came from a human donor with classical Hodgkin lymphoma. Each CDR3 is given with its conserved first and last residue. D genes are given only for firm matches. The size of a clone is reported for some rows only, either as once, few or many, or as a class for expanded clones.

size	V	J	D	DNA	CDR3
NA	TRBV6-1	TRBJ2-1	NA	TGTGCCAGCAGTCCAGTACGCAATGAGCAGTTCTTC	CASSPVRNEQFF
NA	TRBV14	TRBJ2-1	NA	TGTGCCAGCAGCCAATTCCAGGGGGGGGTTGAGCAGTTCTTC	CASSQFQGGVEQFF
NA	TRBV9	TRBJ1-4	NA	TGTGCCAGCAGCGTAGAACCCGGAGGGGAAAAACTGTTTTTT	CASSVEPGGEKLFF
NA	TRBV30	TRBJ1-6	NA	TGTGCCTGGAGTGTACTTGGCAGGGAAAATAATTCACCCCTCCACTTT	CAWSVLGRENNSPLHF
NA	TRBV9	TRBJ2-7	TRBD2	TGTGCCAGCAGCGCGAGTGGGAGGGGACTACCCTACTACGAGCAGTACTTC	CASSASGRGLPYYEQYF
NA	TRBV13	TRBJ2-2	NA	TGTGCCAGCAGCCCCTTCCGGGACACTTACACCGGGGAGCTGTTTTTT	CASSPFRDTYTGELFF
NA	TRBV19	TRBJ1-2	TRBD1	TGTGCCAGTAGGACCACAGGGGCGCATGGCTACACCTTC	CASRTTGAHGYTF
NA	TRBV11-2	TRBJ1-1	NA	TGTGCCAGCAGCCCTTCCCACATGAACACTGAAGCTTTCTTT	CASSPSHMNTEAFF
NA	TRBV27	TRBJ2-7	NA	TGTGCCAGCAGTCTAGGGGGTCTCAGGACCTACGAGCAGTACTTC	CASSLGGLRTYEQYF
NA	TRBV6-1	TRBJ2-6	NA	TGTGCCAGCGAGCCCTCTGGGGCCAACGTCCTGACTTTC	CASEPSGANVLTF
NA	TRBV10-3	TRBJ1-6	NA	TGTGCCATCAGGGGTACAGGAGATTCACCCCTCCACTTT	CAIRGTGDSPLHF
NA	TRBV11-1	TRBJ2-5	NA	TGTGCCAGCAGTCCCTGGCCCACCGGGATTGAAGAGACCCAGTACTTC	CASSPWPTGIEETQYF
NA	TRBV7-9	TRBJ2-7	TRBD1	TGTGCCAGCAGCCAACAAGGGACAGCTAGCCATTACGAGCAGTACTTC	CASSQQGTASHYEQYF
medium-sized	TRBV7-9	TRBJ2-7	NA	TGTGCCAGCAGCTTAGGAGTAGGTTCCTACGAGCAGTACTTC	CASSLGVGSYEQYF
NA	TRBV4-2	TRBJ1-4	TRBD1	TGTGCCAGCAGCCAAGATAAAGGACAGGTGGGAACGAACAACTTTAATGAAAAACTGTTTTTT	CASSQDKGQVGTNNFNEKLFF
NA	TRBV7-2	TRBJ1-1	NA	TGTGCCAGCAGCGTACATATGAACACTGAAGCTTTCTTT	CASSVHMNTEAFF
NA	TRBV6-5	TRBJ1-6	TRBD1	TGTGCCAGCAGTGACTCATCAGGGGGCAATTCACCCCTCCACTTT	CASSDSSGGNSPLHF
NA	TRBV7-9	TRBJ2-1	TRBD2	TGTGCCAGCAGCTTAGGCCTAGCGGGGGGCCACCATGAGCAGTTCTTC	CASSLGLAGGHHEQFF
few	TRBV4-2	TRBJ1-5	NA	TGTGCCAGCAGCCAAGATCAGGGAGGGCAGCCCCAGCATTTT	CASSQDQGGQPQHF
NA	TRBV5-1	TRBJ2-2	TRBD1	TGCGCCAGCAGCCGAACGACAGGGGTGGAGGCCGGGGAGCTGTTTTTT	CASSRTTGVEAGELFF
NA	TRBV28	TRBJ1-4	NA	TGTGCCAGCAGTTTAAGGGGGTCACGGGAAAAACTGTTTTTT	CASSLRGSREKLFF
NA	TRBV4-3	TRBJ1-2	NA	TGCGCCAGCAGCCGTTCTGCTGGTGGAGGCTACACCTTC	CASSRSAGGGYTF
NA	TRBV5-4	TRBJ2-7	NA	TGTGCCAGCAGCCAACCCGGGGGCGTCTACGAGCAGTACTTC	CASSQPGGVYEQYF
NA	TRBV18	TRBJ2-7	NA	TGTGCCAGCTCACCATTAGTGAGCTCCTACGAGCAGTACTTC	CASSPLVSSYEQYF
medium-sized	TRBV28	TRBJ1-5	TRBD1	TGTGCCAGCAGTTCGGACAGGGCCCTGTATCAGCCCCAGCATTTT	CASSSDRALYQPQHF
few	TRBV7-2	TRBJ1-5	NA	TGTGCCAGCAGCTCTCATAGCAATCAGCCCCAGCATTTT	CASSSHSNQPQHF
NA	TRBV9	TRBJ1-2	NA	TGTGCCAGCAGCACAAGGACGGCGAACTATGGCTACACCTTC	CASSTRTANYGYTF
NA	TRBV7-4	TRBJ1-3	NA	TGTGCCAGCAGCTACCGGACAGCCATTCGAACCACCATATATTTT	CASSYRTAIRTTIYF
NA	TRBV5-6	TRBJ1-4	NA	TGTGCCAGCAGCTTGGACAGGGAGGAAAAACTGTTTTTT	CASSLDREEKLFF
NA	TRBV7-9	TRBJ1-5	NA	TGTGCCAGCAGCTTAGATTCTAACGGGGAGCCCCAGCATTTT	CASSLDSNGEPQHF
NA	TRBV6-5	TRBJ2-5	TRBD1	TGTGCCAGCAGCAGACAGGGCCTCACTCAAGAGACCCAGTACTTC	CASSRQGLTQETQYF
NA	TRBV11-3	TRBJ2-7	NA	TGTGCCAGCAGCTTAGGGCCGGAGCAGTACTTC	CASSLGPEQYF
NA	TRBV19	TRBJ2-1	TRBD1	TGTGCCAGTAGTGTTACAGGGGCCCCTAAGAATGAGCAGTTCTTC	CASSVTGAPKNEQFF
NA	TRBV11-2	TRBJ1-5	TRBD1	TGTGCCAGCAGCTCGCAGGGGGAGCAGCCCCAGCATTTT	CASSSQGEQPQHF
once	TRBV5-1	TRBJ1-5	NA	TGCGCCAGCAGCTTGGGTCCAGTAAGCAATCAGCCCCAGCATTTT	CASSLGPVSNQPQHF
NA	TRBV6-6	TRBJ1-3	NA	TGTGCCAGCAGTACCGGAAACACCATATATTTT	CASSTGNTIYF
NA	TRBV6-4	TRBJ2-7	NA	TGTGCCAGCAGTCCTGACACCCTCGAGCAGTACTTC	CASSPDTLEQYF
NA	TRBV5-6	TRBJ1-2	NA	TGTGCCAGCAGCGTCAAAACCCGGGAGAAAGAAGCAGACTATGGCTACACCTTC	CASSVKTREKEADYGYTF
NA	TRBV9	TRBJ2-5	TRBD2	TGTGCCAGCAGCGTGGGGGTGAGGGATAGCGGGGATCAAGAGACCCAGTACTTC	CASSVGVRDSGDQETQYF
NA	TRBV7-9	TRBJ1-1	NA	TGTGCCAGCAGCTCATTCCGGGAAGACACTGAAGCTTTCTTT	CASSSFREDTEAFF
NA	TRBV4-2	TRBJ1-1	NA	TGTGCCAGCAGCCAAGATGTCGGATACGGCACTGAAGCTTTCTTT	CASSQDVGYGTEAFF
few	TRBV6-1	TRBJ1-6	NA	TGTGCCAGCACCGCGACAGGTTGGGGGTCACCCCTCCACTTT	CASTATGWGSPLHF
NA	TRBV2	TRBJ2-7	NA	TGTGCCAGCAAACAGGGTATCGACGAGCAGTACTTC	CASKQGIDEQYF
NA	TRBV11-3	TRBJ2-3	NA	TGTGCCAGCAGCTTAACGAGGGGTCCAGATACGCAGTATTTT	CASSLTRGPDTQYF
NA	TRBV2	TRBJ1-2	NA	TGTGCCAGCAGGGAGCGGGTTGCCTATGGCTACACCTTC	CASRERVAYGYTF
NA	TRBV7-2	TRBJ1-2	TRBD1	TGTGCCAGCAGATCCAGGGGGCTCGGCTATGGCTACACCTTC	CASRSRGLGYGYTF
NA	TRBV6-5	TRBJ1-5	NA	TGTGCCAGCAGTTACGATGCAGGGGCCAATCAGCCCCAGCATTTT	CASSYDAGANQPQHF